This TCR beta chain is drawn from a study of blood T cell repertoires in COVID-19. Turning to the study itself: Sites in the United States, Italy and Spain provided acute and convalescent COVID-19 samples. Nucleic acid was either cDNA or gDNA, and it came from T cells, B-cell-depleted T cells, or PBMCs.

Per the study methods: Estimated nucleated cell counts came from reference gene primer amplification. The protocol was immunoSEQ multiplex PCR, while the TCRdb copy is restricted to in-frame clones and leaves out a portion. The V and J calls and clone size are taken from that table; D and trimming were inferred from the DNA. The sample comprises some 180,000 clones, 70% to 80% of which are singletons, and roughly 12% rests with the top ten. Germline V CDR1 and CDR2: SGHRS, YFSETQ. This CDR3 spans 13 amino acids. The ends were cut back, 0 bases at V and 4 bases at J, with 5 bases in the middle. Sequencing used peripheral blood. The sequence came from a man aged 50 or older who had recovered from COVID-19. The chain combines TRBV5-1 with TRBJ1-5, with D uncertain. The CDR3 region has the DNA TGCGCCAGCAGCTTGGACATGAATCAGCCCCAGCATTTT. Amino acids: CASSLDMNQPQHF.